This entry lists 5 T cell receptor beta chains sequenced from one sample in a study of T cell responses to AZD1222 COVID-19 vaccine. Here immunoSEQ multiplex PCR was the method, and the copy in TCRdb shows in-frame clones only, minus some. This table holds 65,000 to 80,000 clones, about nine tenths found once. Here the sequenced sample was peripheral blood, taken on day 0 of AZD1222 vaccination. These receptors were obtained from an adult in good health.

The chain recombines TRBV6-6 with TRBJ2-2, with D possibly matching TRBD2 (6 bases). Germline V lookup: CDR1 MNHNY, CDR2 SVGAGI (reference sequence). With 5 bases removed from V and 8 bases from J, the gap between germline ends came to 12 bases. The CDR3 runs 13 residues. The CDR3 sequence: CASSQLAGGELFF. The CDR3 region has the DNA TGTGCCAGCAGTCAACTGGCGGGAGGGGAGCTGTTTTTT.

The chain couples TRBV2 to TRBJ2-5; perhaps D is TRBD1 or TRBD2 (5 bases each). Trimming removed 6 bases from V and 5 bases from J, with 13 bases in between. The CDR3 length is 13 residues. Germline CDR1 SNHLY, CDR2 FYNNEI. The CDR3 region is CASRKAWGETQYF. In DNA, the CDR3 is TGTGCCAGCAGAAAGGCGTGGGGGGAGACCCAGTACTTC.

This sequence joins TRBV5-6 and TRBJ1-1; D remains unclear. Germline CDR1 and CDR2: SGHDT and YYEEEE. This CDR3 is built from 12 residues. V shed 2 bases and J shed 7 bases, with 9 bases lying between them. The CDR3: CASSFQNLEAFF. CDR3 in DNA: TGTGCCAGCAGCTTCCAAAACCTTGAAGCTTTCTTT.

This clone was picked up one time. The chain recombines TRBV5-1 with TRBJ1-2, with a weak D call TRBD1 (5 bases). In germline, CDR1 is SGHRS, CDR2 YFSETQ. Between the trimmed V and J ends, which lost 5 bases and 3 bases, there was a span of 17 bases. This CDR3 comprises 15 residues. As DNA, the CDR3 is TGCGCCAGCAGAGAGACAGTCAACGGAGACTATGGCTACACCTTC. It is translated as CASRETVNGDYGYTF.

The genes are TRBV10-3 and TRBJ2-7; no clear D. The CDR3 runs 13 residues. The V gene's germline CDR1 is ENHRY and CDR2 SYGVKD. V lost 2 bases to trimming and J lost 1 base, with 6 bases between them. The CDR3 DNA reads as TGTGCCATCAGTGAGGATGTTTCCTACGAGCAGTACTTC. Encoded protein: CAISEDVSYEQYF.